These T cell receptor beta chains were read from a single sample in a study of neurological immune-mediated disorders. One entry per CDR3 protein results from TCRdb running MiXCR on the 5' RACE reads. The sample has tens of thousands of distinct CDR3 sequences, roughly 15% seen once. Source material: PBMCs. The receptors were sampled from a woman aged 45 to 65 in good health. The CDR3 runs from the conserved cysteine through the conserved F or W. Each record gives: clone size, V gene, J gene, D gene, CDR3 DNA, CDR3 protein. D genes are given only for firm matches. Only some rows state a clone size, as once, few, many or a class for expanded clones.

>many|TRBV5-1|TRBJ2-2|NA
TGCGCCAGCAGCTTGGTTGCCAGGGGAGCCGGGGAGCTGTTTTTT
CASSLVARGAGELFF
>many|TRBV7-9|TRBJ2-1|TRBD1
TGTGCCAGCAGCCGGTTGGGACAGGGATCCTACAATGAGCAGTTCTTC
CASSRLGQGSYNEQFF
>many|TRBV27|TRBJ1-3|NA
TGTGCCAGCGGGGGGGCGAATACTGGAAACACCATATATTTT
CASGGANTGNTIYF
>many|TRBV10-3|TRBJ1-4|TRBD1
TGTGCCATCAGTGAGTCGTCCGGGACAGGAAATGAAAAACTGTTTTTT
CAISESSGTGNEKLFF
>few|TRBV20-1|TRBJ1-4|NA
TGCAGTGCTAGAGATGGAAGGGGGAGGGATGAAAAACTGTTTTTT
CSARDGRGRDEKLFF
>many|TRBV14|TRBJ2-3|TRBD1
TGTGCCAGCAGCCAAGTGTTGAACAGGGGAGAGGATACGCAGTATTTT
CASSQVLNRGEDTQYF
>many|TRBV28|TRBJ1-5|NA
TGTGCCAGCACCCCTCCCCCGGGGCTGGGCAATCAGCCCCAGCATTTT
CASTPPPGLGNQPQHF
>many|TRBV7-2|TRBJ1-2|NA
TGTGCCAGCAGCTTAGGGGGCTGGTGGTATGGCTACACCTTC
CASSLGGWWYGYTF
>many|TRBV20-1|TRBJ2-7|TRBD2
TGCAGTGCTAGGGTAGCGGGAGGTCTCTACGAGCAGTACTTC
CSARVAGGLYEQYF
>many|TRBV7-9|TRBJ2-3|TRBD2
TGTGCCAGCAGCGCATTTGTCGGGGGGGTCACAGATACGCAGTATTTT
CASSAFVGGVTDTQYF
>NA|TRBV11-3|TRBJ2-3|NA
TGTGCCAGCAGCTTCGATCCGGGGACAGATACGCAGTATTTT
CASSFDPGTDTQYF
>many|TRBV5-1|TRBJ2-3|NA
TGCGCCAGCAGCTTGGCCGCCAGAGAAACCACAGATACGCAGTATTTT
CASSLAARETTDTQYF
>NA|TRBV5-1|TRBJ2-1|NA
TGCGCCAGCAGAGTTACGGGAGACTCCTACAATGAGCAGTTCTTC
CASRVTGDSYNEQFF
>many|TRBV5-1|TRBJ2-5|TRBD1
TGCGCCAGCAGCACCCTTGGGACAGGGGAAGAGACCCAGTACTTC
CASSTLGTGEETQYF
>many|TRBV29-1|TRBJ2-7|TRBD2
TGCAGCGTTGGTCGGACTAGCGCCTCCTACGAGCAGTACTTC
CSVGRTSASYEQYF
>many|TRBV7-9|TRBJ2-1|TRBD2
TGTGCCAGCAGCCCGACTAGCGGGAGGGCTTCCTACAATGAGCAGTTCTTC
CASSPTSGRASYNEQFF
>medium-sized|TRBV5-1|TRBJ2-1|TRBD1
TGCGCCAGCAGCTCCGGACAGGCGAATGAGCAGTTCTTC
CASSSGQANEQFF
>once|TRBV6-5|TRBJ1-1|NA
TGTGCCAGCAGTCCCAGGGGCACAGCAAACACTGAAGCTTTCTTT
CASSPRGTANTEAFF
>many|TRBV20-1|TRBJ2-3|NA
TGCAGTGCTCCAGACCCCCGGGGCACAGATACGCAGTATTTT
CSAPDPRGTDTQYF
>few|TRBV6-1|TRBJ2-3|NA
TGTGCCAGCAGTGAACAGGGGCGGTCGGATACGCAGTATTTT
CASSEQGRSDTQYF
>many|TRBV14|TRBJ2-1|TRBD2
TGTGCCAGCAGCCAGCGGGGGAGGATGCAGTTCTTC
CASSQRGRMQFF
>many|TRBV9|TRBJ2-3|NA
TGTGCCAGCAGCGCCGGGACTCACGGCCCTTCAGATACGCAGTATTTT
CASSAGTHGPSDTQYF
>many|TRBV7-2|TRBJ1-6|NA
TGTGCCAGCAGCTCCTTTAATTCACCCCTCCACTTT
CASSSFNSPLHF
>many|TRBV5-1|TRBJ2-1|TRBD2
TGCGCCAGCAGTACTAGCGGGGACACCTACAATGAGCAGTTCTTC
CASSTSGDTYNEQFF
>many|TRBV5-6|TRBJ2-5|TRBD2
TGTGCCAGCAGCTTGTGGGGGGGGCAAGAGACCCAGTACTTC
CASSLWGGQETQYF
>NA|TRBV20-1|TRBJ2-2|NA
TGCAGTGCATCCTCGGGGGCTCATCAACCCGGCGGGAGAGGTACCGGGGAGCTGTTTTTT
CSASSGAHQPGGRGTGELFF
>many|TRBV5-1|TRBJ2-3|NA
TGCGCCAGCCAACCAGGACAGCGAAGCACAGATACGCAGTATTTT
CASQPGQRSTDTQYF
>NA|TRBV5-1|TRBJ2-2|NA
TGCGCCAGCACCGACTCAGGGGGGGGGCACGTCGGGGAGCTGTTTTTT
CASTDSGGGHVGELFF
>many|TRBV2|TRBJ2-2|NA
TGTGCCAGCATTAGGACTGACTTCACCGGGGAGCTGTTTTTT
CASIRTDFTGELFF
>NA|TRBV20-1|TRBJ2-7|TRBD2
TGCAGTGCTAGGGCTTCATGGTCTAGCGGGGGGAGCTCCTACGAGCAGTACTTC
CSARASWSSGGSSYEQYF
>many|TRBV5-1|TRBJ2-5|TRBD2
TGCGCCAGCAGCTTAGCCGGGACTAGCGAAGAGACCCAGTACTTC
CASSLAGTSEETQYF
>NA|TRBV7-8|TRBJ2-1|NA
TGTGCCAGCAGCTCCCCGGGCTTAGCCAAAAACATTCAGTTCTTC
CASSSPGLAKNIQFF
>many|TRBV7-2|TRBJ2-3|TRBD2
TGTGCCAGCAGCTCGTCTACTAGCGGGATGGGAGATACGCAGTATTTT
CASSSSTSGMGDTQYF
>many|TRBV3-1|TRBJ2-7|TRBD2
TGTGCCAGCAGCCAAAATAGCGGGAGCTACGAGCAGTACTTC
CASSQNSGSYEQYF
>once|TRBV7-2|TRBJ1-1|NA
TGTGCCAGCAGCTTAGTTCTTATCGGGACTGAAGCTTTCTTT
CASSLVLIGTEAFF
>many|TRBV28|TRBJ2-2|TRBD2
TGTGCCAGCAGTTTATGGCGGACTAGCGGAAACACCGGGGAGCTGTTTTTT
CASSLWRTSGNTGELFF
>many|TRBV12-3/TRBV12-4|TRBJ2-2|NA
TGTGCCAGCAGTTCCTATGGGGGGGCCAGCACCGGGGAGCTGTTTTTT
CASSSYGGASTGELFF
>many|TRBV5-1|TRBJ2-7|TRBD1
TGCGCCAGCAGCCCGGTGGACAGGGGCTCCTACGAGCAGTACTTC
CASSPVDRGSYEQYF
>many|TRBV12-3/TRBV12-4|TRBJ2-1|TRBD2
TGTGCCAGCTCTAGCGGGTCCTACAATGAGCAGTTCTTC
CASSSGSYNEQFF
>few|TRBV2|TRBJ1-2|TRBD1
TGTGCCAGCAGTGACTTCGGGACAGGGGAAGGCTACACCTTC
CASSDFGTGEGYTF
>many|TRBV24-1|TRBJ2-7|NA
TGTGCCACCAGTGATTCCTTAGCGAGACTTAACGAGCAGTACTTC
CATSDSLARLNEQYF
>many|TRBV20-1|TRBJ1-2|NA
TGCAGTGCTAAACTCCAGACGGGAGGCTACACCTTC
CSAKLQTGGYTF
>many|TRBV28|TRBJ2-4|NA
TGTGCCGCCCGCAGGCGGAGTTTAAACATTCAGTACTTC
CAARRRSLNIQYF
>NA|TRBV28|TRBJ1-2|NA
TGTACCAGCAGTTTGGGTCGGTGGAGCGGCTACACCTTC
CTSSLGRWSGYTF
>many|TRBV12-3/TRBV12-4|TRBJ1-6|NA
TGTGCCAGCAGTTCACAAGATCTGGGGAGGTTGCACTTT
CASSSQDLGRLHF
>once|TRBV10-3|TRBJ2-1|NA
TGTGCCATCAGGGACGAGTTAGATGAGCAGTTCTTC
CAIRDELDEQFF
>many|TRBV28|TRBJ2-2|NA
TGTGCCAGCAGTCCGGCTACCAAAACCGGGGAGCTGTTTTTT
CASSPATKTGELFF
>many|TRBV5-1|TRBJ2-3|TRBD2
TGCGCCAGCAGCGTGGGACTAGCGGGAGGTCCCGCCGATACGCAGTATTTT
CASSVGLAGGPADTQYF
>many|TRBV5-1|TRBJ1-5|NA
TGCGCCAGCAGCTTGGGTGAAGGGGGCAATCAGCCCCAGCATTTT
CASSLGEGGNQPQHF
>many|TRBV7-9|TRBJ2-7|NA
TGTGCCAGCAGACCCCCGCACAACTACGAGCAGTACTTC
CASRPPHNYEQYF